This is a list of T cell receptor beta chains from one sample in a study of cytomegalovirus exposure and HLA in healthy donors. Only in-frame clones appear in the TCRdb table, and some are missing; sequencing was by immunoSEQ multiplex PCR. The sample lists 200,000 to 250,000 clones; more than 75% were seen once. Sequenced material: PBMCs. These TCRs come from a woman between 18 and 30 years old in good health and CMV-seropositive. Both conserved end residues are part of each CDR3.

J gene: TRBJ2-3
V gene: TRBV6-1
CDR3 protein: CASSEWASTDTQYF

J gene: TRBJ1-4
V gene: TRBV2
CDR3 protein: CASRSGFEKLFF

J gene: TRBJ2-3
V gene: TRBV9
CDR3 protein: CASSAAGTSGSTDTQYF

J gene: TRBJ2-1
V gene: TRBV6-5
CDR3 protein: CASSYSTGVTYNEQFF

J gene: TRBJ2-5
V gene: TRBV5-4
CDR3 protein: CASSLAGTRQETQYF

J gene: TRBJ1-5
V gene: TRBV28
CDR3 protein: CASSLTGANQPQHF

J gene: TRBJ2-7
V gene: TRBV11-3
CDR3 protein: CASSLGGGLDEQYF

J gene: TRBJ2-1
V gene: TRBV9
CDR3 protein: CASSGGESSYNEQFF

J gene: TRBJ2-3
V gene: TRBV27
CDR3 protein: CASSKDRGSDTQYF

J gene: TRBJ2-1
V gene: TRBV5-4
CDR3 protein: CASSLLVRGNEQFF

J gene: TRBJ2-1
V gene: TRBV30
CDR3 protein: CAWSGGLADNEQFF

J gene: TRBJ2-3
V gene: TRBV29-1
CDR3 protein: CSVVGAGTGGRLFTDTQYF

J gene: TRBJ1-2
V gene: TRBV5-1
CDR3 protein: CASSLIGGGYGYTF

J gene: TRBJ2-7
V gene: TRBV28
CDR3 protein: CASSSLSYEQYF

J gene: TRBJ1-1
V gene: TRBV9
CDR3 protein: CASSVEGRTEAFF

J gene: TRBJ1-2
V gene: TRBV19
CDR3 protein: CAVRPLEDYGYTF

J gene: TRBJ1-3
V gene: TRBV15
CDR3 protein: CATSVGSGNTIYF